This TCR beta chain is from a study of identical twins. This CDR3 comprises 15 residues. The germline CDR1 and CDR2 sequences are LGHDT and YNNKEL (reference sequence). V shed 8 bases and J shed 0 bases, with 11 bases lying between them. Findings and caveats of the study: Compared with unrelated sharing, twin-shared out-of-frame alpha sequences had more low-probability sequences. Excess sharing by twins proved weaker in beta out-of-frame sequences. Invariant MAIT and iNKT cells may have partly biased zero-insertion analyses.

Healthy Caucasians were all of the donors. TCRdb re-called the 5' RACE reads through MiXCR, storing one row per CDR3 protein. Of a few hundred thousand distinct CDR3 sequences detected, approximately 9.1% appear once; the ten largest clones hold approximately 8.9%. For this clonotype: Its specificity is not known.

The receptor was isolated from a woman in her 50s in good health. Sample: naive T cells sorted from blood. This chain joins TRBV3-1 and TRBJ2-6, with D hard to call. The DNA for the CDR3 is TGTGCCAGCTTCACGGTAGACTCTGGGGCCAACGTCCTGACTTTC. Protein sequence: CASFTVDSGANVLTF. Variable domain in full (rest from reference TRBV3-1 and TRBJ2-6): DTAVSQTPKYLVTQMGNDKSIKCEQNLGHDTMYWYKQDSKKFLKIMFSYNNKELIINETVPNRFSPKSPDKAHLNLHINSLELGDSAVYFCASFTVDSGANVLTFGAGSRLTVL.